This entry lists 20 T cell receptor beta chains sequenced from one sample in a study of cytomegalovirus exposure and HLA in healthy donors. PCR employed 60 Vbeta and 13 Jbeta primers. Method: immunoSEQ multiplex PCR; TCRdb's copy keeps in-frame clones and lacks some. Counted here are approximately 100,000 clones, approximately 70% occurring once; the ten biggest clones make up under 8.5%. The specimen sequenced was PBMCs. The source is a man aged 40-50 years in good health and CMV-seronegative.

This chain joins TRBV27 and TRBJ1-1; 9 nucleotides match TRBD1. The CDR3 runs 21 residues. Germline trimming cut 3 bases from V and 1 base from J; bases unmatched to any gene: 21. From germline, CDR1 is MNHEY and CDR2 SMNVEV (reference sequence). The CDR3 bases are TGTGCCAGCAGTTTTAGGCGGTCGCCGGGGGACAGGGCATCCGGGAACACTGAAGCTTTCTTT. This sequence encodes CASSFRRSPGDRASGNTEAFF.

The table lists this clone with a few counts. This rearrangement joins TRBV6-1 to TRBJ1-1; TRBD1 is a possible D gene (5 bases). The V gene's germline CDR1 is MNHNS and CDR2 SASEGT. The ends were cut back, 5 bases at V and 6 bases at J, with 19 bases in the middle. The CDR3 is made up of 15 amino acids. Here the CDR3 DNA reads TGTGCCAGCAGTACCGGGACTGGGGGGGTTGCTGAAGCTTTCTTT. Translating it yields CASSTGTGGVAEAFF.

The chain employs TRBV9 and TRBJ2-5; TRBD2 aligns across 12 bases. J lost 4 bases, V lost 2 bases, and 6 bases had no gene match. Germline V gene sequence: CDR1 SGDLS, CDR2 YYNGEE. The CDR3 contains 16 residues. The CDR3 bases are TGTGCCAGCAGCGTGACTAGCGGGGGAGGAGGAGAGACCCAGTACTTC. Translating gives CASSVTSGGGGETQYF. The variable domain in full, with the rest retrieved from reference TRBV9 and TRBJ2-5, is DSGVTQTPKHLITATGQRVTLRCSPRSGDLSVYWYQQSLDQGLQFLIQYYNGEERAKGNILERFSAQQFPDLHSELNLSSLELGDSALYFCASSVTSGGGGETQYFGPGTRLLVL.

The chain couples TRBV6-5 to TRBJ2-1; D not certain. In germline, CDR1 is MNHEY, CDR2 SVGAGI. Between the trimmed V and J ends, which lost 0 bases and 5 bases, there was a span of 11 bases. The CDR3 length is 15 residues. CDR3 sequence (DNA): TGTGCCAGCAGTTACTCCAGGTCACCCGACAATGAGCAGTTCTTC. Its translation: CASSYSRSPDNEQFF.

The CDR3 loop is CASSATTSGRAKNIQYF. CDR3 nucleotide sequence: TGTGCCAGCAGCGCAACTACTAGCGGACGAGCCAAAAACATTCAGTACTTC. The chain has TRBV9 and TRBJ2-4; 8 nucleotides agree with TRBD2. The V segment lost 3 bases and the J segment 0 bases; nucleotides outside the gene matches: 8. The CDR3 is 17 amino acids. Germline loops: CDR1 SGDLS, CDR2 YYNGEE. Based on the CDR3 plus reference TRBV9 and TRBJ2-4, the full variable domain is DSGVTQTPKHLITATGQRVTLRCSPRSGDLSVYWYQQSLDQGLQFLIQYYNGEERAKGNILERFSAQQFPDLHSELNLSSLELGDSALYFCASSATTSGRAKNIQYFGAGTRLSVL.

V gene TRBV12-2 combines with J gene TRBJ1-3; the D call in the table, TRBD1, was not verified against the DNA. TRBV12-2 is a pseudogene locus. The CDR3 spans 15 residues. In nucleotides, the CDR3 is TGTGCAAGTCGCTTGGTACGGACAGGGGGAAACACCATATATTTT. Translation: CASRLVRTGGNTIYF.

With regard to this clone: Its ends do not fully match the called genes, so a read error is possible. The chain uses TRBV7-7 and TRBJ2-1; a weak D match, TRBD2 (5 bases). The CDR3 totals 13 residues. CDR1 SSHAT and CDR2 FNYEAQ come from the germline V gene (reference sequence). CDR3 in DNA: TGTGCTAGCAGCATCGGGGATCACAATGAGCAGTTCTTC. As protein: CASSIGDHNEQFF.

This clone has just a few counts. This chain links TRBV29-1 with TRBJ2-7; 9 bases are a match to TRBD1. This CDR3 has 12 residues. Germline loops: CDR1 SQVTM, CDR2 ANQGSEA. The V gene end was trimmed by 6 bases and the J gene end by 4 bases; junction bases not matched to a gene: 4. The CDR3 spells CSVEGQGYEQYF. The DNA of the CDR3 is TGCAGCGTCGAGGGACAGGGTTACGAGCAGTACTTC.

The V call is TRBV7-2, the J call TRBJ2-7; TRBD1 might be the D (6 bases). V was cut by 3 bases and J by 2 bases, with 23 bases left in between. Looked up from germline, CDR1 is SGHTA and CDR2 is FQGNSA. The CDR3 runs to 18 residues. The CDR3 nucleotides read TGTGCCAGCAGCTTTTGGCAGGGGTTTTCCTCTACGCCCTACGAGCAGTACTTC. Protein: CASSFWQGFSSTPYEQYF.

V and J are TRBV4-1 and TRBJ1-1, with 7 positions matching TRBD1. In germline, CDR1 is MGHRA, CDR2 YSYEKL. The CDR3 is made up of 13 amino acids. V was pared by 2 bases and J by 10 bases, with 7 bases of the junction left unmatched. CDR3 region: CASSQNTRGRAFF. The CDR3 DNA sequence: TGCGCCAGCAGCCAAAACACAAGGGGGCGAGCTTTCTTT.

The genes are TRBV7-2 and TRBJ2-3; no definite D call. CDR1 is SGHTA, CDR2 FQGNSA, per germline. The CDR3 length is 13 residues. The V end was cut by 5 bases, the J end by 6 bases, with 12 bases between. This CDR3 reads CASSPNPGDTQYF. DNA for the CDR3: TGTGCCAGCAGCCCAAACCCCGGGGATACGCAGTATTTT.

This chain connects TRBV19 to TRBJ1-5; a possible D gene is TRBD1 (5 bases). CDR3 length: 14 amino acids. The V and J ends lost 7 bases and 5 bases respectively, with 15 bases between them. Germline values: CDR1 LNHDA, CDR2 SQIVND (reference sequence). In nucleotides, the CDR3 is TGTGCCAGTAACCCGACGGTAGGGGATCAGCCCCAGCATTTT. Protein: CASNPTVGDQPQHF.

The CDR3 DNA is TGTGCCAGCCTCCCGGGGAACTACAATGAGCAGTTCTTC. As protein: CASLPGNYNEQFF. V and J are TRBV7-9 and TRBJ2-1; a possible D gene is TRBD2 (5 bases). Trimming pared 8 bases from V and 3 bases from J, leaving 11 bases between. The length of the CDR3 is 13 residues. CDR1 and CDR2 (germline): SEHNR, FQNEAQ (reference sequence).

The V call is TRBV9, the J call TRBJ2-3, with D perhaps matching TRBD1 (6 bases). Trimming pared 0 bases from V and 2 bases from J, leaving 13 bases between. This CDR3 has 16 residues. The germline gives CDR1 SGDLS, CDR2 YYNGEE. CDR3 coding DNA: TGTGCCAGCAGCGTAGGGCCAGGGGCCTCCACAGATACGCAGTATTTT. It specifies CASSVGPGASTDTQYF.

Points on this clone: An end of the junction differs from the germline gene, which may be a read error. The rearrangement uses TRBV7-9 and TRBJ2-7; 12 nucleotides align to TRBD1. CDR3 size: 15 residues. Germline lookup yields CDR1 SEHNR and CDR2 FQNEAQ (reference sequence). In nucleotides, the CDR3 is TGTTCCAGCAGCTTGGGACAGGGGGCACACTACGAGCAGTACTTC. This gives the protein CSSSLGQGAHYEQYF.

This clone was seen a single time. The chain uses TRBV19 and TRBJ1-1; TRBD1 matches 10 bases. Germline trimming cut 7 bases from V and 2 bases from J; bases unmatched to any gene: 10. Looked up from germline, CDR1 is LNHDA and CDR2 is SQIVND (reference sequence). This CDR3 is built from 16 residues. The CDR3 coding sequence is TGTGCCAGTAAGCCACCCGGGACAGGGGATAACACTGAAGCTTTCTTT. It specifies CASKPPGTGDNTEAFF.

The J gene is TRBJ2-7, the V gene TRBV15, with a tentative D call TRBD1 (5 bases). The germline CDR1 and CDR2 sequences are LNHNV and YYDKDF (reference sequence). This CDR3 has 16 amino acids. Trimming took off 0 bases at V and 1 base at J, with 13 bases between the two ends. CDR3 loop: CATSRDGQGPSYEQYF. CDR3 nucleotide sequence: TGTGCCACCAGCAGAGATGGCCAGGGCCCTTCCTACGAGCAGTACTTC.

The rearrangement links TRBV7-9 to TRBJ1-4; D remains ambiguous. Germline V gene sequence: CDR1 SEHNR, CDR2 FQNEAQ (reference sequence). This CDR3 is built from 14 residues. V was pared by 3 bases and J by 8 bases, with 13 bases between. CDR3 in DNA: TGTGCCAGCAGCTTGGGAGAAAGCGGGGAAAAACTGTTTTTT. It codes for CASSLGESGEKLFF.

The J gene is TRBJ2-1, the V gene TRBV5-6; 15 bases are a match to TRBD2. V lost 4 bases and J lost 8; bases outside the gene matches: 4. The germline V gene has CDR1 SGHDT and CDR2 YYEEEE. The CDR3 length is 15 residues. This chain's CDR3 is CASSGGTSGGHEQFF. The CDR3 DNA sequence: TGTGCCAGCAGCGGAGGGACTAGCGGGGGGCATGAGCAGTTCTTC.

The chain employs TRBV7-9 and TRBJ1-1; possible D gene TRBD1, 5 bases. Germline V CDR1 and CDR2: SEHNR, FQNEAQ (reference sequence). The CDR3 is 15 amino acids. V was shortened by 5 bases and J by 1 base, with 14 bases between the two germline ends. CDR3 sequence reads: CASSQIIRGNTEAFF. The CDR3, as DNA: TGTGCCAGCAGCCAAATAATTAGGGGGAACACTGAAGCTTTCTTT.